The 10 T cell receptor beta chains listed next were all sequenced from one sample in a study of shared clonotypes between healthy human individuals. Clones were sequenced by immunoSEQ multiplex PCR, and TCRdb holds only the in-frame ones, with some missing. The data show some 1 million clones, roughly 70% seen once. Sequencing was done on a sample of memory CD4+ T cells sorted from blood. Regarding subset: CD45RA-negative fraction. Receptor source: a young man in good health.

The genes are TRBV4-3 and TRBJ1-1, with no clear D. Germline V gene sequence: CDR1 LGHNA, CDR2 YSLEER. Trimming left V 1 base short and J 4 bases short, with 13 bases between. This CDR3 comprises 15 residues. CDR3 in amino acids: CASSQAGVLGTEAFF. CDR3 DNA: TGCGCCAGCAGCCAAGCCGGGGTGTTGGGCACTGAAGCTTTCTTT.

Here the CDR3 DNA reads TGCGCCAGCACCCCGGGACAGGACACAGATACGCAGTATTTT. It translates to CASTPGQDTDTQYF. This rearrangement joins TRBV5-1 to TRBJ2-3; 8 bases are shared with TRBD1. The germline V gene encodes CDR1 SGHRS and CDR2 YFSETQ. Trimming at V came to 6 bases and at J to 2 bases, leaving 5 bases not matched to a gene. The length of the CDR3 is 14 residues.

The chain carries TRBV5-4 and TRBJ1-6; possible D gene TRBD1, 6 bases. The CDR3 totals 16 residues. Per germline, CDR1 SGHNT and CDR2 YYREEE (reference sequence). The germline V and J ends were trimmed by 4 bases and 5 bases, with 16 bases remaining between them. Here the CDR3 DNA reads TGTGCCAGCAGCGTCGCGATGGGACAAAATAATTCACCCCTCCACTTT. Its translation is CASSVAMGQNNSPLHF. Supplemented by reference TRBV5-4 and TRBJ1-6, the full variable domain reads ETGVTQSPTHLIKTRGQQVTLRCSSQSGHNTVSWYQQALGQGPQFIFQYYREEENGRGNFPPRFSGLQFPNYSSELNVNALELDDSALYLCASSVAMGQNNSPLHFGNGTRLTVT.

This chain links TRBV19 with TRBJ1-2, with a tentative D call TRBD1 (6 bases). The V end was cut by 7 bases, the J end by 5 bases, with 17 bases between. Germline V lookup: CDR1 LNHDA, CDR2 SQIVND (reference sequence). This CDR3 has 14 amino acids. The DNA of the CDR3 is TGTGCCAGTACCCTACATGGACAGATATATGGCTACACCTTC. It translates to CASTLHGQIYGYTF.

The gene calls are TRBV5-1 and TRBJ1-1, with D possibly TRBD1 on 5 matching bases. The CDR3 loop spans 12 amino acids. Trimming pared 3 bases from V and 5 bases from J, leaving 8 bases between. Germline values: CDR1 SGHRS, CDR2 YFSETQ. CDR3 in amino acids: CASSSRGTEAFF. Written as DNA, the CDR3 is TGCGCCAGCAGCTCGCGGGGGACTGAAGCTTTCTTT.

The chain combines TRBV5-1 with TRBJ2-1; the D gene is possibly TRBD1 (5 bases). Trimming stripped 4 bases from V and 0 bases from J, with 8 bases between. The CDR3 is made up of 14 amino acids. CDR1 is SGHRS and CDR2 is YFSETQ in the germline V gene. The CDR3 protein is CASSPDTSYNEQFF. CDR3 in DNA: TGCGCCAGCAGCCCGGACACCTCCTACAATGAGCAGTTCTTC.

This clone appeared once. The V and J genes are TRBV7-8 and TRBJ2-3; D not resolved. Trimming shortened V by 3 bases and J by 4 bases, and 8 bases separated the two germline ends. The CDR3 totals 13 residues. Germline CDR1 reads SGHVS; CDR2 reads FQNEAQ. This CDR3 reads CASSFQPPDTQYF. The CDR3 DNA follows: TGTGCCAGCAGCTTCCAACCCCCAGATACGCAGTATTTT.

This chain joins TRBV6-1 and TRBJ2-7; either TRBD1 or TRBD2 may supply D (5 bases each). Looked up from germline, CDR1 is MNHNS and CDR2 is SASEGT. Trimming left V 1 base short and J 3 bases short, with 13 bases between. This CDR3 spans 15 amino acids. Here the CDR3 reads CASSEVRGVVYEQYF. The CDR3 bases are TGTGCCAGCAGTGAAGTCCGAGGGGTTGTCTACGAGCAGTACTTC.

This clone was found once. This rearrangement joins TRBV9 to TRBJ2-7; 8 positions agree with TRBD2. The junction had 4 bases not matched to a gene; V was cut back by 0 bases and J by 2 bases. Germline CDR1 and CDR2: SGDLS and YYNGEE. The CDR3 loop spans 15 amino acids. In DNA, the CDR3 is TGTGCCAGCAGCGTAGGACTAGCGCGAACCTACGAGCAGTACTTC. Translating it yields CASSVGLARTYEQYF.

The chain employs TRBV12-5 and TRBJ2-5; 13 bases match TRBD2. CDR3 length equals 15 residues. Germline values: CDR1 LGHNT, CDR2 FRNRAP. V lost 5 bases, J lost 5 bases, and 5 bases stayed unmatched. In nucleotides, the CDR3 is TGTGCTAGTGGTCTAGGACTAGCGGGAGCTGAGACCCAGTACTTC. It encodes CASGLGLAGAETQYF. The entire variable domain, with the rest obtained from reference TRBV12-5 and TRBJ2-5, is as follows: DARVTQTPRHKVTEMGQEVTMRCQPILGHNTVFWYRQTMMQGLELLAYFRNRAPLDDSGMPKDRFSAEMPDATLATLKIQPSEPRDSAVYFCASGLGLAGAETQYFGPGTRLLVL.